This T cell receptor beta chain emerged from a study of blood T cell repertoires in COVID-19. Looking at the study overall: The cDNA or gDNA used as material had been derived from T cells, B-cell-depleted T cells, or PBMCs.

J gave up 4 bases and V 5 bases, and 7 bases lay outside the gene matches. Germline CDR1 SEHNR, CDR2 FQNEAQ (reference sequence). This CDR3 is built from 15 residues. In the original workflow: Researchers report that nucleated cell counts were estimated from reference gene primer amplification. Produced via immunoSEQ multiplex PCR; TCRdb's table is partial and in-frame only. The DNA gave D and trimming, while V, J and clone size come from that table. Among 350,000 to 450,000 clones listed, over 75% were seen once. Study members were between about 18 and 89 years old and lived in approximately 25 US regions. Cohorts were based on clinical histories the participants reported.

Specimen: PBMCs or T cells enriched from blood (not recorded which). The chain recombines TRBV7-9 with TRBJ1-5; 8 bases line up with TRBD1. This sequence originates from a young man who had recovered from COVID-19. The CDR3 DNA reads as TGTGCCAGCAGCGACCAGACAGGGGTTAATCAGCCCCAGCATTTT. Translating it yields CASSDQTGVNQPQHF.